These 18 T cell receptor beta chains were all obtained from the same sample, sequenced in a study of shared clonotypes between healthy human individuals. The protocol was immunoSEQ multiplex PCR, while the TCRdb copy is restricted to in-frame clones and leaves out a portion. The sample has 1,400,000 or so clones, roughly 98.5% seen once. The sample comprised naive CD4+ T cells sorted from blood. Described subset: CD45RA+ positively selected. These TCRs come from a man aged 25-45 years in good health.

The chain joins TRBV27 to TRBJ2-7; 10 bases match TRBD1. Germline V gene data show CDR1 as MNHEY and CDR2 as SMNVEV (reference sequence). CDR3 length: 15 residues. V trimming: 2 bases; J trimming: 4 bases; junction bases outside the gene matches: 5. The CDR3 region has the DNA TGTGCCAGCAGTTTAACCCGGACAGGGGGATACGAGCAGTACTTC. Amino acid sequence: CASSLTRTGGYEQYF.

This chain links TRBV5-4 with TRBJ2-3; D gene ambiguous. Deletions cut 4 bases from V and 3 bases from J, with 6 bases between. From germline, CDR1 is SGHNT and CDR2 YYREEE (reference sequence). This CDR3 region has 12 residues. The CDR3 nucleotides are TGTGCCAGCAGCGTATTAACAGATACGCAGTATTTT. Encoded protein: CASSVLTDTQYF.

This chain joins TRBV11-3 and TRBJ2-6, with unresolved D. The CDR3 sequence is 17 residues long. CDR1 and CDR2 (germline): SGHNT, YENEEA. V was clipped by 2 bases and J by 0 bases, with 11 bases between them. The CDR3 DNA sequence: TGTGCCAGCAGCTTAAGCCAGGAGTCCTCTGGGGCCAACGTCCTGACTTTC. It encodes CASSLSQESSGANVLTF.

This clone was observed once. As DNA, the CDR3 is TGTGCCAGCAGCAAACAACAGGGAAATGGAAACACCATATATTTT. Translation gives CASSKQQGNGNTIYF. The chain recombines TRBV21-1 with TRBJ1-3; TRBD1, as called in the table, went unchecked against the DNA. TRBV21-1 is designated a pseudogene. The CDR3 contains 15 residues.

This clone was seen once. The J gene is TRBJ1-5, the V gene TRBV30, with TRBD1 as a possible D gene (6 bases). Germline V gene lookup returns CDR1 GTSNPN and CDR2 SVGIG (reference sequence). This CDR3 is built from 14 residues. Trimming stripped 4 bases from V and 6 bases from J, with 16 bases between. The CDR3 spells CAWKGRGEGQPQHF. The CDR3, as DNA: TGTGCCTGGAAGGGCAGGGGTGAGGGTCAGCCCCAGCATTTT.

The chain is built from TRBV9 and TRBJ2-1; 7 bases are shared with TRBD2. V lost 1 base, J lost 5 bases, and 9 bases stayed unmatched. Germline-derived CDR1 and CDR2 are SGDLS and YYNGEE. The CDR3 runs 16 residues. The CDR3 DNA reads TGTGCCAGCAGCGTATTAGGTCGCGGGAGCGACAATGAGCAGTTCTTC. Amino acids: CASSVLGRGSDNEQFF.

V usage is TRBV18 and J usage is TRBJ1-1; D may be TRBD1 (6 bases). Germline loops: CDR1 KGHSH, CDR2 LQKENI. This CDR3 is 14 amino acids long. V was cut by 3 bases and J by 5 bases, with 13 bases left in between. In nucleotides, the CDR3 is TGTGCCAGCTCACCCAAGACAGGTGATACTGAAGCTTTCTTT. It translates to CASSPKTGDTEAFF.

The chain recombines TRBV7-9 with TRBJ2-1, with D perhaps matching TRBD2 (6 bases). V lost 7 bases and J lost 0, with 25 bases in between. Germline CDR1 is SEHNR and CDR2 is FQNEAQ (reference sequence). The CDR3 consists of 19 residues. The CDR3 sequence: CASTPTTPGAYSSYNEQFF. The CDR3 coding sequence is TGTGCCAGCACCCCCACTACCCCGGGAGCCTATAGCTCCTACAATGAGCAGTTCTTC.

J is TRBJ1-2 and V is TRBV14; TRBD1 might be the D (6 bases). Germline V gene data show CDR1 as SGHDN and CDR2 as FVKESK. The CDR3 runs to 14 residues. Trimming stripped 0 bases from V and 2 bases from J, with 7 bases between. This CDR3 reads CASSQDQGNYGYTF. The CDR3 DNA reads TGTGCCAGCAGCCAAGATCAGGGGAACTATGGCTACACCTTC.

CDR3 sequence reads: CASSQHSSRATNEKLFF. CDR3 nucleotides: TGTGCCAGCAGCCAACACTCGTCTAGGGCAACTAATGAAAAACTGTTTTTT. V gene TRBV4-2 combines with J gene TRBJ1-4; no clear D. Deletions cut 2 bases from V and 0 bases from J, with 13 bases between. Germline V gene lookup returns CDR1 LGHNA and CDR2 YNFKEQ. This CDR3 comprises 17 residues.

The chain is built from TRBV10-3 and TRBJ1-1; D possibly corresponds to TRBD1 (6 bases). The CDR3 consists of 16 residues. CDR1 ENHRY and CDR2 SYGVKD come from the germline V gene. Trimming stripped 7 bases from V and 0 bases from J, with 18 bases between. The CDR3 bases are TGTGCCATCATTCGAACAGGGACGCTCATGAACACTGAAGCTTTCTTT. Translated, it gives CAIIRTGTLMNTEAFF.

V is TRBV7-6 and J is TRBJ2-7; 9 bases align to TRBD2. Trimming cost V 2 bases and J 5 bases; bases outside gene matches: 7. There are 15 residues in the CDR3. CDR1 SGHVS and CDR2 FNYEAQ come from the germline V gene. The chain's CDR3 is CASSLSPAGGDEQYF. CDR3 bases: TGTGCCAGCAGCTTATCCCCAGCGGGAGGAGACGAGCAGTACTTC.

The chain employs TRBV7-2 and TRBJ2-1; D is perhaps TRBD1 (5 bases). The CDR3 is 13 residues long. V lost 5 bases to trimming and J lost 2 bases, with 7 bases between them. Looked up from germline, CDR1 is SGHTA and CDR2 is FQGNSA. CDR3 coding DNA: TGTGCCAGCAGCCCCAGGGCCTACAATGAGCAGTTCTTC. It is translated as CASSPRAYNEQFF.

This chain links TRBV14 with TRBJ2-1; D gene ambiguous. The germline V gene has CDR1 SGHDN and CDR2 FVKESK. V lost 0 bases, J lost 4 bases, and 7 bases lay in between. This CDR3 is 14 amino acids long. CDR3 nucleotide sequence: TGTGCCAGCAGCCAAGATTGGGGTTACAATGAGCAGTTCTTC. Translating gives CASSQDWGYNEQFF.

This chain connects TRBV10-3 to TRBJ2-5; 12 positions match TRBD2. Germline V gene data show CDR1 as ENHRY and CDR2 as SYGVKD. V gave up 6 bases and J gave up 4 bases; unmatched junction bases: 6. The CDR3 totals 15 residues. The CDR3 DNA is TGTGCCATCAGCAAACTAGCGGGAGGACGAGAGACCCAGTACTTC. Protein: CAISKLAGGRETQYF.

V usage is TRBV15 and J usage is TRBJ2-1; no clear D. The ends were cut back, 0 bases at V and 4 bases at J, with 16 bases in the middle. The germline gives CDR1 LNHNV, CDR2 YYDKDF (reference sequence). This CDR3 comprises 17 residues. CDR3 amino acids: CATSRDAMPKGYNEQFF. CDR3 in DNA: TGTGCCACCAGCAGAGATGCCATGCCTAAGGGTTACAATGAGCAGTTCTTC.

This sequence joins TRBV6-1 and TRBJ2-5; tentative D call: TRBD1 (6 bases). With 6 bases removed from V and 2 bases from J, the gap between germline ends came to 13 bases. The CDR3 has 14 amino acids. In germline, CDR1 is MNHNS, CDR2 SASEGT. The chain's CDR3 is CASRAGTPQETQYF. The CDR3 DNA sequence: TGTGCCAGCAGGGCCGGGACACCTCAAGAGACCCAGTACTTC.

J is TRBJ2-1 and V is TRBV11-3, with 7 bases fitting TRBD2. V dropped 1 base and J dropped 5; count of bases not matched to a gene: 8. The CDR3 is made up of 16 amino acids. Per germline, CDR1 SGHNT and CDR2 YENEEA. This chain's CDR3 is CASSLGWAGVNNEQFF. The CDR3 DNA reads as TGTGCCAGCAGCTTAGGGTGGGCGGGGGTAAACAATGAGCAGTTCTTC.